The text below deals with one TCR beta chain. The CDR3 contains 14 residues. CDR1 is LGHNA and CDR2 is YSLEER in the germline V gene. With V trimmed by 1 base and J by 8 bases, 4 bases remained unmatched. This specimen belongs to a study of T cell responses to AZD1222 COVID-19 vaccine. Study-level background: Combined were second doses at about 4 or about 12 weeks.

Method: immunoSEQ multiplex PCR; TCRdb's copy keeps in-frame clones and lacks some. Here the sample spans 100,000 to 120,000 clones, around 80% being singletons. The material sequenced was peripheral blood, taken on day 0 of AZD1222 vaccination. This sequence was found in an adult in good health. V gene TRBV4-3 combines with J gene TRBJ2-5; 10 nucleotides line up with TRBD1. Written as DNA, the CDR3 is TGCGCCAGCAGCCAAGGACAGGGGGCTGAAACCCAGTACTTC. Translation gives CASSQGQGAETQYF.